This T cell receptor (beta chain) was profiled in a study of T cell responses to AZD1222 COVID-19 vaccine. Study overall: Investigators merged groups given second doses at roughly 4 or roughly 12 weeks.

Sequencing used immunoSEQ multiplex PCR; TCRdb keeps in-frame clones, though not all of them. The repertoire holds 130,000 to 150,000 clones, with more than 85% as singletons. Broader study findings: Repertoires were collected only later (after the peak T cell response had occurred).

A note on this clone: Its antigen is undetermined.

CDR3 length: 12 amino acids. Germline V CDR1 and CDR2: SQVTM, ANQGSEA. The germline V and J ends were trimmed by 6 bases and 3 bases, with 9 bases remaining between them. The sample in question was peripheral blood, obtained on day 0 of AZD1222 vaccination. The chain employs TRBV29-1 and TRBJ1-5, with a tentative D call TRBD1 (5 bases). This TCR came from an adult in good health. DNA for the CDR3: TGCAGCGTCGGGGCCACCAATCAGCCCCAGCATTTT. Translated: CSVGATNQPQHF.